Listed here are 29 T cell receptor beta chains from one sample, sequenced in a study of T cell changes during pregnancy in multiple sclerosis. Measured with immunoSEQ multiplex PCR; TCRdb has only the in-frame clones, and not every one. The sample has 30,000 to 40,000 clones, 70% to 90% seen once. The material was CD8+ T cells from peripheral blood mononuclear cells, obtained in the third trimester of pregnancy. The source of these receptors is a female donor with multiple sclerosis, enrolled in a pregnancy study.

This clone has only one observation. The rearrangement joins TRBV29-1 to TRBJ1-5; 7 bases agree with TRBD1. Per the germline V gene, CDR1 is SQVTM and CDR2 is ANQGSEA. The CDR3 length is 15 residues. V dropped 6 bases and J dropped 0; count of bases not matched to a gene: 8. The CDR3 nucleotides are TGCAGCGTCGGGGACAGCGGATATAGCAATCAGCCCCAGCATTTT. Amino acids: CSVGDSGYSNQPQHF.

The chain is built from TRBV7-2 and TRBJ2-1; 9 bases map to TRBD2. The ends lost 1 base at V and 6 bases at J; junction bases unmatched: 4. This CDR3 is 15 amino acids long. The germline gives CDR1 SGHTA, CDR2 FQGNSA. This CDR3 reads CASSLEGGGGNEQFF. The CDR3 bases are TGTGCCAGCAGCTTAGAAGGCGGGGGGGGCAATGAGCAGTTCTTC.

The rearrangement links TRBV5-5 to TRBJ1-1, with D hard to call. The CDR3 covers 13 residues. In germline, CDR1 is SGHKS, CDR2 YYEKEE (reference sequence). Trimming took 7 bases from V and 2 from J, leaving 12 bases between them. In DNA form, the CDR3 reads TGTGCCAGCGGACGGGATTTAAACACTGAAGCTTTCTTT. It translates to CASGRDLNTEAFF.

The genes are TRBV7-8 and TRBJ2-5, with D tentatively TRBD2 (6 bases). Germline lookup yields CDR1 SGHVS and CDR2 FQNEAQ. Trimming cost V 0 bases and J 5 bases, with 16 bases left between them. This CDR3 region has 16 residues. The CDR3 nucleotides are TGTGCCAGCAGCTTAGCGAGGGCGGGGCCGCCGGAGACCCAGTACTTC. Translation: CASSLARAGPPETQYF.

The J gene is TRBJ1-1, the V gene TRBV7-2, with unresolved D. Trimming removed 5 bases from V and 0 bases from J, with 13 bases in between. The CDR3 is 15 amino acids. CDR1 SGHTA and CDR2 FQGNSA come from the germline V gene. The CDR3 region has the DNA TGTGCCAGCAGCCGACTGAACGGGATGAACACTGAAGCTTTCTTT. Amino acid sequence: CASSRLNGMNTEAFF. Complete variable domain (other parts from reference TRBV7-2 and TRBJ1-1): GAGVSQSPSNKVTEKGKDVELRCDPISGHTALYWYRQSLGQGLEFLIYFQGNSAPDKSGLPSDRFSAERTGGSVSTLTIQRTQQEDSAVYLCASSRLNGMNTEAFFGQGTRLTVV.

CDR3 nucleotide sequence: TGTGCCAGCAATGACGGCGGGGAACATCAGTATTTT. It yields the protein CASNDGGEHQYF. The V gene is TRBV7-3, the J gene TRBJ2-3; possibly TRBD2 for D (6 bases). Germline-derived CDR1 and CDR2 are SGHTA and FQGTGA. CDR3 length: 12 amino acids. V lost 7 bases to trimming and J lost 12 bases, with 17 bases between them.

The V call is TRBV9, the J call TRBJ2-2; TRBD1 aligns across 9 bases. With V trimmed by 0 bases and J by 6 bases, 3 bases remained unmatched. This CDR3 is 15 amino acids long. CDR1 and CDR2 (germline): SGDLS, YYNGEE. As DNA, the CDR3 is TGTGCCAGCAGCGTAGGGGACAGGGTATCCGGGGAGCTGTTTTTT. Amino acid sequence: CASSVGDRVSGELFF.

This clone was seen more than once but under ten times. The rearrangement links TRBV10-3 to TRBJ1-1, with 9 positions matching TRBD1. The V segment lost 6 bases and the J segment 0 bases; nucleotides outside the gene matches: 8. This CDR3 has 16 amino acids. Germline assignment: CDR1 ENHRY and CDR2 SYGVKD. CDR3 sequence reads: CAIRGTGITMNTEAFF. The CDR3 DNA reads TGTGCCATCAGGGGGACAGGGATTACCATGAACACTGAAGCTTTCTTT.

V gene TRBV30 combines with J gene TRBJ2-7; 7 bases map to TRBD1. J was trimmed by 2 bases and V by 4 bases; bases with no gene match: 11. CDR1 GTSNPN and CDR2 SVGIG come from the germline V gene (reference sequence). The CDR3 spans 15 residues. The CDR3 nucleotides are TGTGCCTGGAAATCCCCCGGGACAGCAGCCTACGAGCAGTACTTC. It yields the protein CAWKSPGTAAYEQYF.

The CDR3 loop is CASSLGYGTFNQPQHF. CDR3 sequence (DNA): TGTGCCAGCAGCCTTGGATACGGGACATTCAATCAGCCCCAGCATTTT. The rearrangement uses TRBV5-6 and TRBJ1-5; the D gene is possibly TRBD1 (6 bases). The V end lost 4 bases, the J end lost 3 bases, and 17 bases lay between the germline ends. CDR3 length: 16 amino acids. Germline CDR1 is SGHDT and CDR2 is YYEEEE.

The V and J genes are TRBV4-3 and TRBJ2-7; 9 nucleotides match TRBD2. With 0 bases clipped from V and 12 bases from J, the junction kept 12 bases outside the gene matches. Looked up from germline, CDR1 is LGHNA and CDR2 is YSLEER. The CDR3 runs to 15 residues. CDR3: CASSQEPSGTSHTYF. The CDR3 nucleotides are TGCGCCAGCAGCCAAGAGCCCTCGGGGACTAGCCATACGTACTTC.

This clone was detected once. This chain uses TRBV21-1 with TRBJ1-6; the table's D call of TRBD1 was not tested on the DNA. TRBV21-1 is recorded as a pseudogene. The CDR3 totals 17 residues. CDR3 amino acids: CASSKGGGTDYNSPLHF. The CDR3 DNA reads as TGTGCCAGCAGCAAAGGTGGGGGGACAGATTATAACTCACCCCTCCACTTT.

V is TRBV10-3 and J is TRBJ1-1; 7 bases match TRBD1. The CDR3 runs to 14 residues. The V segment lost 3 bases and the J segment 5 bases; nucleotides outside the gene matches: 6. From germline, CDR1 is ENHRY and CDR2 SYGVKD. In nucleotides, the CDR3 is TGTGCCATCAGTGACCCCCCAGGGGGTACTGAAGCTTTCTTT. Translation gives CAISDPPGGTEAFF.

This chain uses TRBV5-1 with TRBJ2-1; D is uncertain. The CDR3 loop spans 13 amino acids. Germline assignment: CDR1 SGHRS and CDR2 YFSETQ. V was trimmed by 2 bases and J by 2 bases, leaving 5 bases between them. CDR3 DNA sequence: TGCGCCAGCAGCTTCGACACCTACAATGAGCAGTTCTTC. Amino acid sequence: CASSFDTYNEQFF. The full variable domain, with the rest looked up from reference TRBV5-1 and TRBJ2-1, is KAGVTQTPRYLIKTRGQQVTLSCSPISGHRSVSWYQQTPGQGLQFLFEYFSETQRNKGNFPGRFSGRQFSNSRSEMNVSTLELGDSALYLCASSFDTYNEQFFGPGTRLTVL.

The gene calls are TRBV6-1 and TRBJ2-7; 7 bases fit TRBD2. CDR1 and CDR2 (germline): MNHNS, SASEGT. CDR3 size: 17 residues. The J segment lost 1 base and the V segment lost 3 bases, leaving 12 bases of the junction unmatched. CDR3: CASSEGLGRVWSYEQYF. The CDR3 DNA is TGTGCCAGCAGTGAGGGGCTGGGGAGGGTTTGGTCCTACGAGCAGTACTTC.

The chain combines TRBV2 with TRBJ2-3; 9 positions match TRBD1. This CDR3 has 14 residues. The V gene end was trimmed by 6 bases and the J gene end by 4 bases; junction bases not matched to a gene: 5. CDR1 is SNHLY and CDR2 is FYNNEI in the germline V gene. The CDR3 sequence is CASSPGQGADTQYF. The CDR3 DNA is TGTGCCAGCAGCCCGGGACAGGGAGCAGATACGCAGTATTTT.

V gene TRBV27 combines with J gene TRBJ1-5; 7 nucleotides align to TRBD1. Trimming cost V 6 bases and J 3 bases; bases outside gene matches: 5. CDR3 length: 14 amino acids. Germline CDR1 reads MNHEY; CDR2 reads SMNVEV (reference sequence). In nucleotides, the CDR3 is TGTGCCAGCAGACAGGGGTTGGACAATCAGCCCCAGCATTTT. This translates into CASRQGLDNQPQHF.

V and J are TRBV7-2 and TRBJ1-1; 8 bases match TRBD1. Per germline, CDR1 SGHTA and CDR2 FQGNSA. The CDR3 extends over 13 amino acids. Germline trimming cut 4 bases from V and 5 bases from J; bases unmatched to any gene: 3. For the CDR3, the DNA is TGTGCCAGCAGCTCATGGACAGGGACTGAAGCTTTCTTT. This codes for CASSSWTGTEAFF.

The CDR3, as DNA: TGTGCCAGCAGCTCAAACGGGGCTAGCGGGGGGGGAAACTCCTACGAGCAGTACTTC. Translation: CASSSNGASGGGNSYEQYF. The chain is built from TRBV7-3 and TRBJ2-7; 12 nucleotides align to TRBD2. The CDR3 contains 19 residues. Germline CDR1 SGHTA, CDR2 FQGTGA. V gave up 4 bases and J gave up 0 bases; unmatched junction bases: 13.

This clone has a single count. This chain links TRBV6-1 with TRBJ1-1; D possibly corresponds to TRBD1 (5 bases). Germline V gene lookup returns CDR1 MNHNS and CDR2 SASEGT. CDR3 length: 12 amino acids. Trimming took 6 bases from V and 5 from J, leaving 10 bases between them. The CDR3 spells CASRWGGTEAFF. The DNA of the CDR3 is TGTGCCAGCAGGTGGGGGGGAACTGAAGCTTTCTTT.

V usage is TRBV30 and J usage is TRBJ2-7; tentatively, D is TRBD2 (5 bases). The germline V and J ends were trimmed by 4 bases and 2 bases, with 12 bases remaining between them. There are 13 residues in the CDR3. CDR1 and CDR2 (germline): GTSNPN, SVGIG (reference sequence). The CDR3 DNA is TGTGCCTGGACCCCCGGGGTGCCCTACGAGCAGTACTTC. This sequence encodes CAWTPGVPYEQYF.

V gene TRBV13 combines with J gene TRBJ2-1, with TRBD1 matching over 9 bases. Germline V gives CDR1 PRHDT, CDR2 FYEKMQ (reference sequence). V gave up 5 bases and J gave up 4 bases; unmatched junction bases: 9. The CDR3 totals 16 residues. This CDR3 is CASSRGRGTGYNEQFF. The CDR3 DNA is TGTGCCAGCAGCCGGGGGCGGGGGACAGGGTACAATGAGCAGTTCTTC.

This clone was picked up a small number of times. V usage is TRBV4-3 and J usage is TRBJ1-3, with 9 positions matching TRBD1. With 1 base clipped from V and 3 bases from J, the junction kept 1 base outside the gene matches. CDR1 LGHNA and CDR2 YSLEER come from the germline V gene. There are 15 residues in the CDR3. CDR3 sequence reads: CASSQGQGDGNTIYF. The CDR3, as DNA: TGCGCCAGCAGCCAAGGACAGGGGGATGGAAACACCATATATTTT.

V gene TRBV4-3 combines with J gene TRBJ2-6; a possible D gene is TRBD2 (5 bases). Trimming left V 0 bases short and J 4 bases short, with 10 bases between. Germline-derived CDR1 and CDR2 are LGHNA and YSLEER. The CDR3 contains 16 residues. The CDR3 here is CASSQDTGSGANVLTF. In DNA form, the CDR3 reads TGCGCCAGCAGCCAAGATACGGGGTCGGGGGCCAACGTCCTGACTTTC.

This chain connects TRBV9 to TRBJ2-5; 10 positions match TRBD2. The V and J ends lost 0 bases and 5 bases, in that order; junction bases with no gene match: 7. Germline V gives CDR1 SGDLS, CDR2 YYNGEE. The CDR3 is made up of 16 amino acids. The CDR3 region is CASSVDASGGGETQYF. CDR3 DNA sequence: TGTGCCAGCAGCGTAGATGCTAGCGGGGGAGGGGAGACCCAGTACTTC. Using reference TRBV9 and TRBJ2-5 for the parts outside the CDR3, the full variable domain is DSGVTQTPKHLITATGQRVTLRCSPRSGDLSVYWYQQSLDQGLQFLIQYYNGEERAKGNILERFSAQQFPDLHSELNLSSLELGDSALYFCASSVDASGGGETQYFGPGTRLLVL.

The V gene is TRBV28, the J gene TRBJ2-1; TRBD1 matches at 9 bases. With V trimmed by 6 bases and J by 2 bases, 8 bases remained unmatched. The CDR3 covers 16 residues. Germline V gene lookup returns CDR1 MDHEN and CDR2 SYDVKM. CDR3 loop: CASRFDRGAPYNEQFF. In DNA form, the CDR3 reads TGTGCCAGCAGGTTTGACAGGGGGGCCCCCTACAATGAGCAGTTCTTC.

The gene calls are TRBV27 and TRBJ1-5; 7 positions match TRBD1. With 6 bases clipped from V and 3 bases from J, the junction kept 5 bases outside the gene matches. CDR3 length: 14 amino acids. The germline gives CDR1 MNHEY, CDR2 SMNVEV (reference sequence). The CDR3 nucleotides read TGTGCCAGCAGCTCACAGGGGATCAATCAGCCCCAGCATTTT. It translates to CASSSQGINQPQHF.

This sequence joins TRBV4-3 and TRBJ1-2; no clear D gene. The length of the CDR3 is 14 residues. V was pared by 0 bases and J by 8 bases, with 13 bases between. Germline lookup yields CDR1 LGHNA and CDR2 YSLEER. CDR3 region: CASSQDTGTSGYTF. In nucleotides, the CDR3 is TGCGCCAGCAGCCAAGATACGGGTACTAGCGGCTACACCTTC.

The chain carries TRBV9 and TRBJ2-3; tentative D call: TRBD1 (6 bases). This CDR3 spans 15 amino acids. Germline V lookup: CDR1 SGDLS, CDR2 YYNGEE. Trimming cost V 0 bases and J 6 bases, with 14 bases left between them. CDR3 coding DNA: TGTGCCAGCAGCGTAGCCACAGGGCCGGGGGATACGCAGTATTTT. It is translated as CASSVATGPGDTQYF.